This TCR beta chain was captured by sequencing in a study of blood T cells in healthy people across ages. All donors came from Russia, were Caucasian and healthy, and spanned ages about 6 to 100. The CDR3 consists of 16 residues. Germline V gene sequence: CDR1 KGHSH, CDR2 LQKENI. V gave up 2 bases and J gave up 1 base, with 14 bases separating them. It was with a sample-barcoded 5' primer and a J-beta primer mix that a second PCR of roughly 6 to 12 cycles was run. The authors tagged each cDNA molecule using a template-switch adaptor with 12 random nucleotides. TCRdb reprocessed the 5' RACE reads via MiXCR and lists one record per CDR3 protein. The sample has under 1 million distinct CDR3 sequences, approximately 48% seen once; the top ten hold roughly 18%. This clonotype was detected a few times.

The chain combines TRBV18 with TRBJ1-2, with D maybe TRBD1 (6 bases). The TCR sequence derives from a man in his 60s in good health. Sequencing used blood. The CDR3 nucleotides read TGTGCCAGCTCACCAGACTCGGGACAACTTAACTATGGCTACACCTTC. This codes for CASSPDSGQLNYGYTF. The whole variable domain, remainder taken from reference TRBV18 and TRBJ1-2, is NAGVMQNPRHLVRRRGQEARLRCSPMKGHSHVYWYRQLPEEGLKFMVYLQKENIIDESGMPKERFSAEFPKEGPSILRIQQVVRGDSAAYFCASSPDSGQLNYGYTFGSGTRLTVV.